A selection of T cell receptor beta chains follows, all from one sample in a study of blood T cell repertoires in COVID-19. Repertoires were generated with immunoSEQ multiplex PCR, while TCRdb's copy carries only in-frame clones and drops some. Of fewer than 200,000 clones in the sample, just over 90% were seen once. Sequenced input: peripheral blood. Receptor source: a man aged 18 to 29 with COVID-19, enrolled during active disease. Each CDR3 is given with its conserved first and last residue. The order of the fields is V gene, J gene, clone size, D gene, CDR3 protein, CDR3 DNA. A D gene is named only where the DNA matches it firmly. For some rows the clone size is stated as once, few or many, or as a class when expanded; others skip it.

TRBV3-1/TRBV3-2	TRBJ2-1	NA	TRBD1	CASSQPTGRRFNEQFF	TGTGCCAGCAGCCAACCGACAGGGAGAAGGTTCAATGAGCAGTTCTTC
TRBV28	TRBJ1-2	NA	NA	CASTLQGSNYGYTF	TGTGCCAGCACCCTCCAGGGTTCTAACTATGGCTACACCTTC
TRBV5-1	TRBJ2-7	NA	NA	CASSPDGLGGTYEQYF	TGCGCCAGCAGCCCGGACGGCCTCGGGGGTACCTACGAGCAGTACTTC
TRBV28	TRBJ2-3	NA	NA	CASSRTSPRFTDTQYF	TGTGCCAGCAGCCGTACTAGTCCAAGGTTCACAGATACGCAGTATTTT
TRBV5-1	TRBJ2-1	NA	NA	CASSLERERFNEQFF	TGCGCCAGCAGCTTGGAAAGGGAGCGTTTCAATGAGCAGTTCTTC
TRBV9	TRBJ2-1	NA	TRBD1	CASSPRQGQGNEQFF	TGTGCCAGCAGCCCCAGACAGGGGCAGGGGAATGAGCAGTTCTTC
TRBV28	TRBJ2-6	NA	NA	CASSLYRGYSGANVLTF	TGTGCCAGCAGTTTGTACCGCGGGTACTCTGGGGCCAACGTCCTGACTTTC
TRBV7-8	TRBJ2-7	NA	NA	CASSRQGGTYEQYF	TGTGCCAGCAGCCGACAGGGAGGCACCTACGAGCAGTACTTC
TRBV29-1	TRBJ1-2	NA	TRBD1	CSVDIGGNYGYTF	TGCAGCGTTGATATAGGGGGCAACTATGGCTACACCTTC
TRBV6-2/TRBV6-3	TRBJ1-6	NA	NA	CASSIGKNSPLHF	TGTGCCAGCAGTATCGGGAAGAATTCACCCCTCCACTTT
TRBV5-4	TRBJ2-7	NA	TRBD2	CASSLVGLATREQYF	TGTGCCAGCAGCTTGGTTGGACTAGCGACCCGGGAGCAGTACTTC
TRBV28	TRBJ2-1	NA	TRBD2	CASHLGASGIGEQFF	TGTGCCAGCCACCTAGGGGCTAGCGGGATCGGTGAGCAGTTCTTC
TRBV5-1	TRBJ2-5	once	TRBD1	CASSSAVVWGGTGSRTQYF	TGCGCCAGCAGCTCGGCGGTAGTATGGGGTGGGACAGGGTCAAGGACCCAGTACTTC
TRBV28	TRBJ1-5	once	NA	CASSLERRQPQHF	TGTGCCAGCAGTTTAGAGAGGAGGCAGCCCCAGCATTTT
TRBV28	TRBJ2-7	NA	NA	CATILRGGFTYEQYF	TGTGCCACTATTCTTAGAGGAGGGTTCACCTACGAGCAGTACTTC
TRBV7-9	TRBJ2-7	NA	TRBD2	CASSYPTSGSSYEQYF	TGTGCCAGCAGCTATCCGACTAGCGGGAGCTCCTACGAGCAGTACTTC
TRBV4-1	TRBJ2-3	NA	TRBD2	CASSHSGGGLVTDTQYF	TGCGCCAGCAGCCACAGCGGGGGGGGACTAGTTACAGATACGCAGTATTTT
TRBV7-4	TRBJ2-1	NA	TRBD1	CASSCGTGHYNEQFF	TGTGCCAGCAGCTGCGGGACAGGACACTACAATGAGCAGTTCTTC
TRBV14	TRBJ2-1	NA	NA	CASSQLLAYNEQFF	TGTGCCAGCAGCCAATTGCTAGCGTACAATGAGCAGTTCTTC
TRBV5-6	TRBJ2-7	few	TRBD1	CASSSGGGEQYF	TGTGCCAGCAGCTCAGGGGGCGGCGAGCAGTACTTC
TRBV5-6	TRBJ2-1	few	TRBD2	CASSWGRGLYNEQFF	TGTGCCAGCAGCTGGGGGAGGGGCCTCTACAATGAGCAGTTCTTC
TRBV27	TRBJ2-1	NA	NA	CASSGAYNEQFF	TGTGCCAGCAGCGGGGCCTACAATGAGCAGTTCTTC
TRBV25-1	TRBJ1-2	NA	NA	CATLDGLNYGYTF	TGTGCCACCTTGGACGGACTGAACTATGGCTACACCTTC
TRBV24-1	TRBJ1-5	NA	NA	CATEVGASNQPQHF	TGTGCCACAGAGGTAGGGGCGTCCAATCAGCCCCAGCATTTT
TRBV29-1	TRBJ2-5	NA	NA	CSLTGGGGETQYF	TGCAGCCTGACCGGGGGAGGTGGGGAGACCCAGTACTTC
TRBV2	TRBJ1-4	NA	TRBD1	CASTTRQGATNEKLFF	TGTGCCAGCACTACCCGACAGGGCGCGACTAATGAAAAACTGTTTTTT
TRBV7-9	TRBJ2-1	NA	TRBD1	CASSSTGVSYNEQFF	TGTGCCAGCAGCTCAACAGGGGTCTCCTACAATGAGCAGTTCTTC
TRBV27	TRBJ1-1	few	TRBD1	CASSPTGVGTEAFF	TGTGCCAGCAGTCCGACAGGGGTGGGGACTGAAGCTTTCTTT
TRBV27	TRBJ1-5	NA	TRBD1	CASKGQANQPQHF	TGTGCCAGCAAGGGACAGGCGAATCAGCCCCAGCATTTT
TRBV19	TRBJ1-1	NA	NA	CASSIMADTEAFF	TGTGCCAGTAGTATTATGGCAGACACTGAAGCTTTCTTT
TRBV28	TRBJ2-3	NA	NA	CASSFRGIDTQYF	TGTGCCAGCAGTTTTAGGGGGATAGATACGCAGTATTTT
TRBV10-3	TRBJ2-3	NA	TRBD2	CAISAPGLAGEGFGTDTQYF	TGTGCCATCAGTGCCCCGGGACTAGCGGGAGAGGGATTTGGCACAGATACGCAGTATTTT
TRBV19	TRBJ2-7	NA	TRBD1	CASGEYPQGQTNYEQYF	TGTGCCAGTGGGGAATACCCACAGGGGCAGACTAACTACGAGCAGTACTTC
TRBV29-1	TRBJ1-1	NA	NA	CSATGFANTEAFF	TGCAGCGCAACAGGGTTTGCGAACACTGAAGCTTTCTTT
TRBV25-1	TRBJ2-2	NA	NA	CASSEYGLTGELFF	TGTGCCAGCAGTGAATATGGACTCACCGGGGAGCTGTTTTTT
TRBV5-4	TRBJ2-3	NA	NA	CASSPRDGSTDTQYF	TGTGCCAGCAGTCCCCGTGATGGCAGCACAGATACGCAGTATTTT
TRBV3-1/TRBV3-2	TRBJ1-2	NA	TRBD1	CASSQAWTGEQYGYTF	TGTGCCAGCAGCCAAGCCTGGACAGGGGAACAATATGGCTACACCTTC
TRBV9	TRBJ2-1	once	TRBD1	CASSLPRDRDSGEQFF	TGTGCCAGCAGCCTCCCCAGGGACAGGGACTCCGGTGAGCAGTTCTTC
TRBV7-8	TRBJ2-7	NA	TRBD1	CASSPTGGIPYEQYF	TGTGCCAGCAGCCCTACAGGGGGGATACCTTACGAGCAGTACTTC
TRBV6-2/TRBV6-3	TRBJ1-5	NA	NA	CASSFLSGLNQPQHF	TGTGCCAGCAGTTTTTTGTCAGGCCTCAATCAGCCCCAGCATTTT
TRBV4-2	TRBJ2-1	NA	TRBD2	CASSPNRLAREQFF	TGTGCCAGCAGCCCCAACCGACTAGCACGGGAGCAGTTCTTC